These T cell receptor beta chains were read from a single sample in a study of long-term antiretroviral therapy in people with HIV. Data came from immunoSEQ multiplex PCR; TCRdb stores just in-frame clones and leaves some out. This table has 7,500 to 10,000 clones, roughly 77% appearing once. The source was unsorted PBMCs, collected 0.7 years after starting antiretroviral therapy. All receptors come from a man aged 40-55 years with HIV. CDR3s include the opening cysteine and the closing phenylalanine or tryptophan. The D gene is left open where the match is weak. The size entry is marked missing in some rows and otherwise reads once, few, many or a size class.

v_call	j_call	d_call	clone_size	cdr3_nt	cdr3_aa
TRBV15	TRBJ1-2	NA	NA	TGTGCCACCAGCAGAGATCTAAGGGAGACGGATTATGGCTACACCTTC	CATSRDLRETDYGYTF
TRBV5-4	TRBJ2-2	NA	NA	TGTGCCAGCAGCTTACCTAGGGGGTCCGGGGAGCTGTTTTTT	CASSLPRGSGELFF
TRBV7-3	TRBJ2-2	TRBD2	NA	TGTGCCAGCAGCTCGGGACTAGCGGGTACCGGGGAGCTGTTTTTT	CASSSGLAGTGELFF
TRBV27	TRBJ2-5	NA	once	TGTGCCAGCAGTTTAATCGGACCCGAAAAATCCCCAATTCAAGAGACCCAGTACTTC	CASSLIGPEKSPIQETQYF
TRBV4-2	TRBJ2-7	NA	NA	TGTGCCAGCAGCCAGGAACAGGGATCTTTCTACGAGCAGTACTTC	CASSQEQGSFYEQYF
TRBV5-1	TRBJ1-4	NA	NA	TGCGCCAGCAGCCCCGGGACATCTAATGAAAAACTGTTTTTT	CASSPGTSNEKLFF
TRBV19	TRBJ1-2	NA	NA	TGTGCCAGTAGTATAACTTCTAACTATGGCTACACCTTC	CASSITSNYGYTF
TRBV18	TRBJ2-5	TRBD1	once	TGTGCCAGCTCACCATTGGCCGGGACAGGGGCTGAGACCCAGTACTTC	CASSPLAGTGAETQYF
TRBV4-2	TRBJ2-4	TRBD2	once	TGTGCCAGCAGCCAAGGACTAGCGGGAGCCAAAAACATTCAGTACTTC	CASSQGLAGAKNIQYF
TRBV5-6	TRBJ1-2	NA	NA	TGTGCCAGCAGCCTGAGAAGGGCAGTAGCTAACTATGGCTACACCTTC	CASSLRRAVANYGYTF
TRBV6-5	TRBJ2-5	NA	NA	TGTGCCAGCAAAGGGGTGGGGCGAGGGACCCAGTACTTC	CASKGVGRGTQYF
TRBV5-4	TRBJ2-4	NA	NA	TGTGCCAGCAGCTTGGGTCTGGGGAGATGGCAAAACATTCAGTACTTC	CASSLGLGRWQNIQYF
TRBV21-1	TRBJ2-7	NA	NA	TGTGCCACTTCGGGACAGGGTCCCTACGAGCAGTACTTC	CATSGQGPYEQYF
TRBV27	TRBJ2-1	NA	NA	TGTGCCAGCAGTTTAAAGGGACTTAGCTCCTACAATGAGCAGTTCTTC	CASSLKGLSSYNEQFF
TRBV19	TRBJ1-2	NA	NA	TGTGCCAGTAGTATAGGGACAAACTATGGCTACACCTTC	CASSIGTNYGYTF
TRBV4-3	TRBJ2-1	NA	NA	TGCGCCAGCAGCCAAGTTTCCGGGTTGGGTTCCTACAATGAGCAGTTCTTC	CASSQVSGLGSYNEQFF
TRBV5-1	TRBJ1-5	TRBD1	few	TGCGCCAGCAGCTGGGGGGACAGTCCTAATCAGCCCCAGCATTTT	CASSWGDSPNQPQHF
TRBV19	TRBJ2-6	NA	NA	TGTGCCAGTAGGGAGCAGGGACCTGGGGCCAACGTCCTGACTTTC	CASREQGPGANVLTF
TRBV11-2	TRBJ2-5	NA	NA	TGTGCCAGCAGCTTAACCCTCCAAGAGACCCAGTACTTC	CASSLTLQETQYF
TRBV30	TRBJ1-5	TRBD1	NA	TGTGCCTGGAGTGCAACAGGGACAGGGGATAATCAGCCCCAGCATTTT	CAWSATGTGDNQPQHF
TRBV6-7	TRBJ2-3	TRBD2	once	TGTGCCAGCAGTATCTCCGGGACTAGCGGGATCGCAGATACGCAGTATTTT	CASSISGTSGIADTQYF
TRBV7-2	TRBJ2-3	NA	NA	TGTGCCAGCAGCGGGAGCACAGATACGCAGTATTTT	CASSGSTDTQYF
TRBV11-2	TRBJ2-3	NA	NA	TGTGCCAGCAGCTTAGGGGGCAGGGGAACAGATACGCAGTATTTT	CASSLGGRGTDTQYF
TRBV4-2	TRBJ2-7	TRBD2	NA	TGTGCCAGCAGCCAAGAGCCTAGCGGATCCTACGAGCAGTACTTC	CASSQEPSGSYEQYF
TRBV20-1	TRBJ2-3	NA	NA	TGCAGTGCTCTAGGCACAGATACGCAGTATTTT	CSALGTDTQYF
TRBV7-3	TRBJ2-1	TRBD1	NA	TGTGCCAGCAGCCTATCGGGACAGGCCAGCAAGTTCTTC	CASSLSGQASKFF
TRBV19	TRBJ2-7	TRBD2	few	TGTGCCAGTAGTATAGGGCCTAGCGGCCCCCCGGGGGAGCAGTACTTC	CASSIGPSGPPGEQYF
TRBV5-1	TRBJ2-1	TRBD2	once	TGCGCCAGCAGCTTGGAGGTAGCGGGAATTGCTGATGAGCAGTTCTTC	CASSLEVAGIADEQFF
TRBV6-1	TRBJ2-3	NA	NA	TGTGCCAGCAGTCCGGGACTGGCGGGGTTGGATACGCAGTATTTT	CASSPGLAGLDTQYF
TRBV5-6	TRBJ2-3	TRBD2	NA	TGTGCCAGCAGCCCGGGACTAGCGCCCTCAGTAGGGGGCACAGATACGCAGTATTTT	CASSPGLAPSVGGTDTQYF
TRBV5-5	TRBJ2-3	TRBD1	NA	TGTGCCAGCAGCCCTGGGACAGGGGGTTTTTCAGATACGCAGTATTTT	CASSPGTGGFSDTQYF
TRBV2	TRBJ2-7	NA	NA	TGTGCCAGCAAGACGGATAAATACGAGCAGTACTTC	CASKTDKYEQYF
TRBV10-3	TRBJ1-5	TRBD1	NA	TGTGCCACCACCCCGGGACAGGGGGTGCGTGGCAATCAGCCCCAGCATTTT	CATTPGQGVRGNQPQHF
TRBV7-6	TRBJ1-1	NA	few	TGTGCCAGCAAACGTCTGGGGCAGAGTGGCACTGAAGCTTTCTTT	CASKRLGQSGTEAFF
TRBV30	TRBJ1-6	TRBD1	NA	TGTGCCAACCAGGCGGGACAGGGATACTCACCCCTCCACTTT	CANQAGQGYSPLHF
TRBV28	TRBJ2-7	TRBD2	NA	TGTGCCAGCAGTTTCGGGACTAGCGGCTCCTACGAGCAGTACTTC	CASSFGTSGSYEQYF
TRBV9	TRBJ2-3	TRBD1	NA	TGTGCCAGCAGCGCCCCGGGGACAGGTTTAAACACAGATACGCAGTATTTT	CASSAPGTGLNTDTQYF
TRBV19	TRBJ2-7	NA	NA	TGTGCCAGTAGTATTTGGGGATCCGAGCAGTACTTC	CASSIWGSEQYF
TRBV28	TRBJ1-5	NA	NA	TGTGCCAGCAGTCCGCTAGGGGGGAGCAATCAGCCCCAGCATTTT	CASSPLGGSNQPQHF
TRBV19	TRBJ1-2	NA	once	TGTGCCAGTAGTGAGGGGGGCCTGAACTATGGCTACACCTTC	CASSEGGLNYGYTF
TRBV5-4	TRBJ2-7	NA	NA	TGTGCCAGCAGCTGGGGTGTTGCCAATCTGGGTGAGCAGTACTTC	CASSWGVANLGEQYF
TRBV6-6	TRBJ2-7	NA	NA	TGTGCCAGCAGTTTAGGCTCCGGCGAGCAGTACTTC	CASSLGSGEQYF
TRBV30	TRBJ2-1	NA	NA	TGTGCCTGGACCAGGGGGGGCCCAAATCCTTACAATGAGCAGTTCTTC	CAWTRGGPNPYNEQFF
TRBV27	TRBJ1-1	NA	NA	TGTGCCAGCAGTTTCCTCGGGTCCAAAAACGCTGAAGCTTTCTTT	CASSFLGSKNAEAFF
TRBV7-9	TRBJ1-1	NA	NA	TGTGCCAGCAGACTAAACACTGAAGCTTTCTTT	CASRLNTEAFF
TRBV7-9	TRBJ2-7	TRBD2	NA	TGTGCCAGCAGCTCGCCCGGGACTAGCGGGACCTACGAGCAGTACTTC	CASSSPGTSGTYEQYF
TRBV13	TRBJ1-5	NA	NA	TGTGCCAGCAGCTTAGGTCGGAGCAATCAGCCCCAGCATTTT	CASSLGRSNQPQHF
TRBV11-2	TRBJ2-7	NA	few	TGTGCCAGCAGCCCCCCGGGGTTGGGCTACGAGCAGTACTTC	CASSPPGLGYEQYF
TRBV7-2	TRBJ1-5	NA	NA	TGTGCCAGCAGCCCTAGTAGCAATCAGCCCCAGCATTTT	CASSPSSNQPQHF
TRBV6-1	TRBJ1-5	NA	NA	TGTGCCAGCAGTGAGCGGACAGTCAATCAGCCCCAGCATTTT	CASSERTVNQPQHF
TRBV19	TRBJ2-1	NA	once	TGTGCCAGTAGTATTCAGCAGTACAATGAGCAGTTCTTC	CASSIQQYNEQFF
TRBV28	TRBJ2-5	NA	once	TGTGCCAGCAGTTTAGGCGTACAAGAGACCCAGTACTTC	CASSLGVQETQYF
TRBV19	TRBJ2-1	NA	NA	TGTGCCAGTAGTGTAGGACAGTACAATGAGCAGTTCTTC	CASSVGQYNEQFF
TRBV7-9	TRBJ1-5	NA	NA	TGTGCCAGCAGCTCCCCCGGGACCACGTCCCATTTT	CASSSPGTTSHF
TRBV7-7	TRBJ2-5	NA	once	TGTGCCAGCAGCCACGGGTCAGCGGAACAAGAGACCCAGTACTTC	CASSHGSAEQETQYF